Below, 26 T cell receptor beta chains from the same sample are listed, as sequenced in a study of cytomegalovirus exposure and HLA in healthy donors. Method: immunoSEQ multiplex PCR; TCRdb's copy keeps in-frame clones and lacks some. The sample records about 170,000 clones, about 88% being singletons. The sample comprised PBMCs. The receptors here all came from a young woman in good health and CMV-seronegative.

This chain links TRBV6-6 with TRBJ1-1; 7 nucleotides match TRBD1. Losses at the gene ends were 6 bases for V and 5 bases for J; bases not matched to a gene: 9. Germline V gene lookup returns CDR1 MNHNY and CDR2 SVGAGI (reference sequence). The CDR3 covers 14 residues. In nucleotides, the CDR3 is TGTGCCAGCAGGCCCGACAGGGTAATAACTGAAGCTTTCTTT. Amino acid sequence: CASRPDRVITEAFF.

The chain combines TRBV27 with TRBJ1-2, with 7 bases fitting TRBD1. Germline CDR1 reads MNHEY; CDR2 reads SMNVEV (reference sequence). V dropped 5 bases and J dropped 14; count of bases not matched to a gene: 14. CDR3 length: 13 residues. The CDR3 region is CASSLTGASGKTF. Written as DNA, the CDR3 is TGTGCCAGCAGTCTTACAGGGGCTTCGGGAAAGACCTTC.

The CDR3 sequence: CSVEPLQGVDEKLFF. CDR3 coding DNA: TGCAGCGTTGAACCCTTACAGGGGGTCGATGAAAAACTGTTTTTT. The genes are TRBV29-1 and TRBJ1-4, with TRBD1 matching 8 bases. The CDR3 extends over 15 amino acids. Germline-derived CDR1 and CDR2 are SQVTM and ANQGSEA. V trimming: 2 bases; J trimming: 6 bases; junction bases outside the gene matches: 8.

V and J are TRBV5-6 and TRBJ2-1, with TRBD2 matching 8 bases. The ends lost 5 bases at V and 0 bases at J; junction bases unmatched: 4. Per germline, CDR1 SGHDT and CDR2 YYEEEE. The CDR3 runs to 15 residues. The CDR3 coding sequence is TGTGCCAGCAGGACGGGGGGGAGCTCCTACAATGAGCAGTTCTTC. Protein sequence: CASRTGGSSYNEQFF.

This clone was seen only once. The chain uses TRBV9 and TRBJ2-2; the D is unclear. Germline V lookup: CDR1 SGDLS, CDR2 YYNGEE. Trimming removed 0 bases at V and 8 bases at J, with 5 bases between. The CDR3 spans 12 residues. The CDR3 loop is CASSVARGELFF. CDR3 nucleotide sequence: TGTGCCAGCAGCGTAGCCCGGGGGGAGCTGTTTTTT.

The chain couples TRBV29-1 to TRBJ2-3; 7 bases align to TRBD2. V was clipped by 4 bases and J by 1 base; unmatched bases: 5. Germline V gives CDR1 SQVTM, CDR2 ANQGSEA. The CDR3 loop spans 14 amino acids. CDR3 nucleotide sequence: TGCAGCGTTGGGGCTAGCGGACGCACAGATACGCAGTATTTT. This gives the protein CSVGASGRTDTQYF.

The V call is TRBV18, the J call TRBJ2-7, with TRBD2 matching 7 bases. This CDR3 comprises 15 residues. CDR1 KGHSH and CDR2 LQKENI come from the germline V gene. V lost 4 bases, J lost 2 bases, and 8 bases stayed unmatched. The CDR3 nucleotides read TGTGCCAGCTCACGCAGTCCTAGCGGTCCCTACGAGCAGTACTTC. This gives the protein CASSRSPSGPYEQYF.

V usage is TRBV18 and J usage is TRBJ1-3; no definite D call. V was pared by 3 bases and J by 0 bases, with 9 bases between. The CDR3 contains 15 residues. Germline CDR1 and CDR2: KGHSH and LQKENI. The CDR3: CASSPPGYSGNTIYF. The DNA for the CDR3 is TGTGCCAGCTCACCCCCGGGATACTCTGGAAACACCATATATTTT.

J is TRBJ1-1 and V is TRBV7-9; no reliable D call. The germline V gene encodes CDR1 SEHNR and CDR2 FQNEAQ (reference sequence). The CDR3 extends over 12 amino acids. Trimming shortened V by 5 bases and J by 2 bases, and 6 bases separated the two germline ends. In DNA, the CDR3 is TGTGCCAGCAGCATCGTTAACACTGAAGCTTTCTTT. Translating gives CASSIVNTEAFF.

The sample holds one count of this clone. The rearrangement uses TRBV9 and TRBJ1-2; 7 bases are shared with TRBD1. From germline, CDR1 is SGDLS and CDR2 YYNGEE. The CDR3 sequence is 17 residues long. J lost 1 base, V lost 4 bases, and 13 bases had no gene match. The CDR3 DNA reads TGTGCCAGCAGCCCGCCGAGGGGACAGTACTTTAACTATGGCTACACCTTC. It codes for CASSPPRGQYFNYGYTF. The complete variable domain, with remaining parts taken from reference TRBV9 and TRBJ1-2, reads DSGVTQTPKHLITATGQRVTLRCSPRSGDLSVYWYQQSLDQGLQFLIQYYNGEERAKGNILERFSAQQFPDLHSELNLSSLELGDSALYFCASSPPRGQYFNYGYTFGSGTRLTVV.

V is TRBV11-3 and J is TRBJ2-3; 11 positions agree with TRBD1. This CDR3 is built from 16 residues. The germline gives CDR1 SGHNT, CDR2 YENEEA. V lost 2 bases and J lost 4; bases outside the gene matches: 5. CDR3 residues: CASSLRSGQGADTQYF. Here the CDR3 DNA reads TGTGCCAGCAGCTTAAGGTCGGGACAGGGGGCAGATACGCAGTATTTT.

The CDR3 bases are TGTGCCAGCAGTGCCCGGGAGAACACTGAAGCTTTCTTT. Residues: CASSARENTEAFF. The rearrangement joins TRBV6-1 to TRBJ1-1, with D unclear. The length of the CDR3 is 13 residues. Trimming cost V 4 bases and J 1 base, with 7 bases left between them. Germline V gene sequence: CDR1 MNHNS, CDR2 SASEGT.

The chain is built from TRBV19 and TRBJ1-5, with TRBD1 matching 8 bases. Germline V gene lookup returns CDR1 LNHDA and CDR2 SQIVND (reference sequence). The V gene end was trimmed by 5 bases and the J gene end by 6 bases; junction bases not matched to a gene: 9. The CDR3 length is 15 residues. The DNA of the CDR3 is TGTGCCAGTAGTTCCCGGACAGGGTATCTTCAGCCCCAGCATTTT. It yields the protein CASSSRTGYLQPQHF.

The V call is TRBV18, the J call TRBJ2-7; TRBD1 agrees at 11 bases. The V and J ends lost 2 bases and 2 bases, in that order; junction bases with no gene match: 8. This CDR3 is built from 17 residues. CDR1 is KGHSH, CDR2 LQKENI, per germline. DNA for the CDR3: TGTGCCAGCTCACCAGGTTTGCCGGGACAGGGGGCCTACGAGCAGTACTTC. Residues: CASSPGLPGQGAYEQYF.

This clone was seen repeatedly, ten times or more. V and J are TRBV19 and TRBJ2-7; TRBD1 might be the D (6 bases). The CDR3 is 12 amino acids. Per the germline V gene, CDR1 is LNHDA and CDR2 is SQIVND (reference sequence). Trimming stripped 5 bases from V and 6 bases from J, with 11 bases between. In nucleotides, the CDR3 is TGTGCCAGTAGTTCACACAGGGTCGAGCAGTACTTC. Encoded protein: CASSSHRVEQYF.

The chain joins TRBV6-5 to TRBJ2-7; D unclear. This CDR3 has 15 amino acids. V was cut by 7 bases and J by 0 bases, with 16 bases left in between. Per germline, CDR1 MNHEY and CDR2 SVGAGI. CDR3 sequence: CASTGADGSSYEQYF. CDR3 nucleotides: TGTGCCAGCACCGGAGCTGACGGTAGCTCCTACGAGCAGTACTTC.

The V call is TRBV5-7, the J call TRBJ1-1, with D possibly matching TRBD1 (5 bases). TRBV5-7 is reported as an ORF; its role is uncertain. This CDR3 has 15 amino acids. V was trimmed by 5 bases and J by 3 bases, leaving 17 bases between them. CDR3 residues: CASRLLPGGDTEAFF. DNA for the CDR3: TGTGCCAGCAGACTCCTACCGGGGGGGGACACTGAAGCTTTCTTT.

The chain joins TRBV9 to TRBJ2-1, with 7 positions matching TRBD2. The ends lost 0 bases at V and 7 bases at J; junction bases unmatched: 7. The CDR3 totals 15 residues. From germline, CDR1 is SGDLS and CDR2 YYNGEE. This CDR3 is CASSVEDGSGNEQFF. The CDR3 nucleotides read TGTGCCAGCAGCGTAGAAGATGGTAGCGGGAATGAGCAGTTCTTC. The complete variable domain, with remaining parts taken from reference TRBV9 and TRBJ2-1, reads DSGVTQTPKHLITATGQRVTLRCSPRSGDLSVYWYQQSLDQGLQFLIQYYNGEERAKGNILERFSAQQFPDLHSELNLSSLELGDSALYFCASSVEDGSGNEQFFGPGTRLTVL.

The sample holds a few counts of this clone. The chain couples TRBV11-2 to TRBJ2-7, with a weak D call TRBD2 (6 bases). Germline CDR1 and CDR2: SGHAT and FQNNGV. Trimming took 2 bases from V and 6 from J, leaving 14 bases between them. The length of the CDR3 is 14 residues. DNA of the CDR3: TGTGCCAGCAGCTTAAACGGACGGCGGGGCGAGCAGTACTTC. Its protein is CASSLNGRRGEQYF.

This chain joins TRBV7-9 and TRBJ2-5, with D tentatively TRBD1 (5 bases). Germline CDR1 is SEHNR and CDR2 is FQNEAQ (reference sequence). V was clipped by 1 base and J by 5 bases, with 11 bases between them. This CDR3 contains 14 residues. The CDR3: CASSLGDPGETQYF. The CDR3 region has the DNA TGTGCCAGCAGCTTAGGAGACCCAGGGGAGACCCAGTACTTC.

The rearrangement uses TRBV9 and TRBJ1-1; D not resolved. V gave up 0 bases and J gave up 8 bases, with 20 bases separating them. Germline CDR1 SGDLS, CDR2 YYNGEE. The CDR3 is made up of 16 amino acids. The CDR3 nucleotides are TGTGCCAGCAGCGTAGCTTCAGTCGGGCCCTCGGGGGAAGCTTTCTTT. This sequence encodes CASSVASVGPSGEAFF.

This clone was observed once. This chain connects TRBV15 to TRBJ1-2; 7 bases are a match to TRBD1. Germline loops: CDR1 LNHNV, CDR2 YYDKDF (reference sequence). J was trimmed by 1 base and V by 3 bases; bases with no gene match: 11. This CDR3 is built from 17 residues. This chain's CDR3 is CATSSLGGQQLNYGYTF. CDR3 nucleotide sequence: TGTGCCACCAGCAGCCTCGGGGGACAGCAACTTAACTATGGCTACACCTTC.

The J gene is TRBJ1-1, the V gene TRBV15; 7 positions agree with TRBD1. The CDR3 is made up of 14 amino acids. Unmatched junction bases numbered 0, after V lost 1 base and J lost 1 base. Germline V CDR1 and CDR2: LNHNV, YYDKDF (reference sequence). CDR3 coding DNA: TGTGCCACCAGCAGAGGGACAGGGAACACTGAAGCTTTCTTT. It codes for CATSRGTGNTEAFF.

The chain joins TRBV5-8 to TRBJ1-2; D is ambiguous. The CDR3 contains 13 residues. Germline values: CDR1 SGHTS, CDR2 YDEGEE. Deletions cut 0 bases from V and 8 bases from J, with 11 bases between. This CDR3 reads CASSLGFAGGYTF. In DNA form, the CDR3 reads TGTGCCAGCAGCTTGGGTTTTGCAGGCGGCTACACCTTC.

CDR3 sequence: CASSESNSQTEAFF. CDR3 in DNA: TGCGCCAGCAGTGAGTCGAACAGCCAAACTGAAGCTTTCTTT. The chain links TRBV10-2 to TRBJ1-1; D not resolved. Trimming removed 0 bases at V and 5 bases at J, with 10 bases between. Germline-derived CDR1 and CDR2 are WSHSY and SAAADI. This CDR3 contains 14 residues.

The chain carries TRBV19 and TRBJ1-2; no clear D. Trimming took off 7 bases at V and 4 bases at J, with 16 bases between the two ends. Germline values: CDR1 LNHDA, CDR2 SQIVND (reference sequence). The CDR3 covers 14 residues. CDR3 DNA sequence: TGTGCCAGTACGAGGCAGAAGTCCTCCTATGGCTACACCTTC. It yields the protein CASTRQKSSYGYTF.